Following are 20 T cell receptor beta chains from one sample sequenced in a study of cytotoxic CD8 clonotypes in ibrutinib-treated CLL. Data came from immunoSEQ multiplex PCR; TCRdb stores just in-frame clones and leaves some out. The data hold about 330,000 clones, with roughly 71% observed a single time. The sequencing used PBMCs, collected after 36 months of ibrutinib treatment. These receptor sequences come from a human donor with chronic lymphocytic leukemia.

V and J are TRBV19 and TRBJ2-2, with a possible D match to TRBD1 (6 bases). From germline, CDR1 is LNHDA and CDR2 SQIVND (reference sequence). Trimming removed 4 bases from V and 6 bases from J, with 15 bases in between. This CDR3 comprises 15 residues. In nucleotides, the CDR3 is TGTGCCAGTAGTAGGGACACGTTACTTCCCGGGGAGCTGTTTTTT. Protein: CASSRDTLLPGELFF.

The chain joins TRBV6-1 to TRBJ2-3; TRBD2 aligns across 10 bases. Trimming cost V 1 base and J 3 bases; bases outside gene matches: 7. The germline V gene encodes CDR1 MNHNS and CDR2 SASEGT. The CDR3 totals 17 residues. The CDR3 loop reads CASSEVPGLASTDTQYF. The CDR3 DNA reads as TGTGCCAGCAGTGAAGTTCCGGGACTAGCGTCAACAGATACGCAGTATTTT.

V and J are TRBV27 and TRBJ2-7; 8 bases align to TRBD2. From germline, CDR1 is MNHEY and CDR2 SMNVEV (reference sequence). The CDR3 runs 13 residues. V dropped 4 bases and J dropped 3; count of bases not matched to a gene: 2. CDR3 coding DNA: TGTGCCAGCAGTTACAGCGGGAGCTACGAGCAGTACTTC. Translating it yields CASSYSGSYEQYF.

The V gene is TRBV7-9, the J gene TRBJ2-7; weak D call: TRBD1 (6 bases). V lost 4 bases, J lost 4 bases, and 14 bases lay in between. CDR3 length: 14 residues. The V gene's germline CDR1 is SEHNR and CDR2 FQNEAQ (reference sequence). The CDR3 sequence is CASSYPGVRYEQYF. The DNA of the CDR3 is TGTGCCAGCAGCTACCCAGGGGTACGATACGAGCAGTACTTC.

The rearrangement links TRBV9 to TRBJ1-6; D is unclear. Germline lookup yields CDR1 SGDLS and CDR2 YYNGEE. The CDR3 covers 16 residues. Trimming took 3 bases from V and 7 from J, leaving 17 bases between them. The CDR3 protein is CASSETGGSLNSPLHF. The CDR3 bases are TGTGCCAGCAGCGAGACCGGTGGGAGCTTAAATTCACCCCTCCACTTT.

This clone was seen once. The chain joins TRBV29-1 to TRBJ2-7; 7 nucleotides line up with TRBD1. CDR1 SQVTM and CDR2 ANQGSEA come from the germline V gene. This CDR3 is built from 12 residues. The trim removed 4 bases at V and 5 bases at J, leaving 5 bases unmatched. In nucleotides, the CDR3 is TGCAGCGTTGCCAGGGGGAAAGACGAGCAGTACTTC. This encodes CSVARGKDEQYF.

CDR3: CASSPGGPSSYEQYF. For the CDR3, the DNA is TGTGCCAGCAGTCCGGGAGGGCCTAGCTCCTACGAGCAGTACTTC. The gene calls are TRBV6-5 and TRBJ2-7, with 8 positions matching TRBD2. The CDR3 totals 15 residues. In germline, CDR1 is MNHEY, CDR2 SVGAGI. Unmatched junction bases numbered 6, after V lost 5 bases and J lost 0 bases.

The gene calls are TRBV6-4 and TRBJ2-2; D gene unclear. The CDR3 runs 12 residues. The V gene's germline CDR1 is MRHNA and CDR2 SNTAGT. V shed 9 bases and J shed 6 bases, with 11 bases lying between them. The CDR3 coding sequence is TGTGCCAGTAAAGGAACCGCCGGGGAGCTGTTTTTT. This encodes CASKGTAGELFF.

This clone was detected a few times. The V gene is TRBV28, the J gene TRBJ2-7; 8 bases agree with TRBD2. This CDR3 has 15 amino acids. J gave up 10 bases and V 5 bases, and 16 bases lay outside the gene matches. Germline V gene lookup returns CDR1 MDHEN and CDR2 SYDVKM. The CDR3 here is CASSIAGLAGGAQYF. For the CDR3, the DNA is TGTGCCAGCAGTATTGCCGGATTGGCGGGAGGCGCCCAGTACTTC.

The chain recombines TRBV5-4 with TRBJ2-7; D may be TRBD2 (6 bases). Trimming removed 4 bases at V and 4 bases at J, with 12 bases between. The CDR3 consists of 13 residues. The germline V gene has CDR1 SGHNT and CDR2 YYREEE (reference sequence). CDR3: CASSPAGYYEQYF. The CDR3 coding sequence is TGTGCCAGCAGCCCAGCGGGCTATTACGAGCAGTACTTC. The full variable domain, with the rest looked up from reference TRBV5-4 and TRBJ2-7, is ETGVTQSPTHLIKTRGQQVTLRCSSQSGHNTVSWYQQALGQGPQFIFQYYREEENGRGNFPPRFSGLQFPNYSSELNVNALELDDSALYLCASSPAGYYEQYFGPGTRLTVT.

This rearrangement joins TRBV15 to TRBJ1-5; unclear D gene. The germline V gene encodes CDR1 LNHNV and CDR2 YYDKDF (reference sequence). The CDR3 sequence is 13 residues long. V lost 3 bases to trimming and J lost 4 bases, with 7 bases between them. This chain's CDR3 is CATSSRGNQPQHF. CDR3 nucleotides: TGTGCCACCAGCAGTCGTGGGAATCAGCCCCAGCATTTT.

The rearrangement links TRBV18 to TRBJ2-7; D ambiguous. This CDR3 region has 15 residues. The germline gives CDR1 KGHSH, CDR2 LQKENI. The V and J ends lost 6 bases and 6 bases respectively, with 21 bases between them. The CDR3 nucleotides read TGTGCCAGCTCCCTTTTTGGCAGCGTCGGGCGCGAGCAGTACTTC. Translating gives CASSLFGSVGREQYF.

The chain has TRBV23-1 and TRBJ1-5, with a weak D call TRBD1 (6 bases). TRBV23-1 belongs to the ORF category, with a function that is uncertain. V lost 4 bases, J lost 0 bases, and 22 bases lay in between. The CDR3 loop spans 19 amino acids. This chain's CDR3 is CASSLLRTGNEYSNQPQHF. CDR3 nucleotides: TGCGCCAGCAGTCTCCTAAGAACAGGGAATGAATATAGCAATCAGCCCCAGCATTTT.

The rearrangement links TRBV6-5 to TRBJ2-7, with D perhaps TRBD1 (5 bases). The length of the CDR3 is 12 residues. Looked up from germline, CDR1 is MNHEY and CDR2 is SVGAGI. V lost 8 bases and J lost 5, with 13 bases in between. CDR3 in amino acids: CASSGQGDEQYF. DNA for the CDR3: TGTGCCAGCTCGGGCCAGGGCGACGAGCAGTACTTC.

The genes are TRBV5-1 and TRBJ2-1; D remains unclear. V gave up 0 bases and J gave up 8 bases, with 6 bases separating them. The germline V gene encodes CDR1 SGHRS and CDR2 YFSETQ. This CDR3 has 12 amino acids. The CDR3 DNA is TGCGCCAGCAGCTTGGGTATGGATGAGCAGTTCTTC. Its protein is CASSLGMDEQFF.

The chain recombines TRBV6-5 with TRBJ1-4; TRBD1 might be the D (5 bases). Germline assignment: CDR1 MNHEY and CDR2 SVGAGI. The CDR3 runs to 16 residues. Trimming cost V 0 bases and J 0 bases, with 8 bases left between them. The CDR3 DNA follows: TGTGCCAGCAGTTACTCCCCGACAGCAACTAATGAAAAACTGTTTTTT. Its translation is CASSYSPTATNEKLFF.

The V gene is TRBV4-1, the J gene TRBJ1-2; tentative D call: TRBD1 (6 bases). Germline V gene data show CDR1 as MGHRA and CDR2 as YSYEKL. The V end was cut by 3 bases, the J end by 2 bases, with 13 bases between. The CDR3 runs 15 residues. The DNA of the CDR3 is TGCGCCAGCAGCCACCCGGGACATATAAACTATGGCTACACCTTC. Its protein is CASSHPGHINYGYTF.

The chain carries TRBV7-2 and TRBJ2-7, with 7 bases matching TRBD2. V dropped 5 bases and J dropped 3; count of bases not matched to a gene: 10. Germline V gives CDR1 SGHTA, CDR2 FQGNSA. The CDR3 is 15 residues long. The CDR3 sequence: CASSQSLAVIYEQYF. CDR3 nucleotide sequence: TGTGCCAGCAGCCAGTCCCTAGCGGTTATCTACGAGCAGTACTTC. The full variable domain, in which reference TRBV7-2 and TRBJ2-7 provide the parts outside the CDR3, is GAGVSQSPSNKVTEKGKDVELRCDPISGHTALYWYRQSLGQGLEFLIYFQGNSAPDKSGLPSDRFSAERTGGSVSTLTIQRTQQEDSAVYLCASSQSLAVIYEQYFGPGTRLTVT.

This clone was picked up one time. The chain uses TRBV5-5 and TRBJ2-4; 8 bases line up with TRBD2. The ends lost 4 bases at V and 7 bases at J; junction bases unmatched: 10. Germline-derived CDR1 and CDR2 are SGHKS and YYEKEE (reference sequence). The CDR3 sequence is 15 residues long. In nucleotides, the CDR3 is TGTGCCAGCAGCGGACCCGGGACTAGGAAGAACATTCAGTACTTC. Protein product: CASSGPGTRKNIQYF.

The CDR3 is CASSLIRGNGYTF. In DNA, the CDR3 is TGTGCCAGCAGCTTAATTCGGGGGAATGGCTACACCTTC. The gene calls are TRBV7-3 and TRBJ1-2; the D gene is possibly TRBD1 (5 bases). Trimming removed 1 base from V and 6 bases from J, with 9 bases in between. This CDR3 region has 13 residues. Germline V gene lookup returns CDR1 SGHTA and CDR2 FQGTGA.